The rows below give T cell receptor beta chains drawn from one sample of a study of OX40 agonist ivuxolimab in advanced cancers. Generated by immunoSEQ multiplex PCR, the TCRdb table keeps only in-frame clones and is missing some. Of about 64,000 clones in the sample, roughly 85% are singletons; the top ten hold approximately 5.2%. Sequencing used CD4+ or CD8+ T cells sorted from blood, obtained in a trial of the OX40 agonist ivuxolimab. The receptors shown here come from an adult with an advanced solid tumor such as melanoma, head and neck, liver or kidney cancer. The CDR3 runs from the conserved cysteine through the conserved F or W.

v_call: TRBV5-1
cdr3_aa: CASSLTGEHTEAFF

v_call: TRBV2
cdr3_aa: CATGQGSGYTF

v_call: TRBV5-1
cdr3_aa: CASSLLTGGNSYEQYF

v_call: TRBV9
cdr3_aa: CASSGPGVNTEAFF

v_call: TRBV5-1
cdr3_aa: CASSLLNTGELFF

v_call: TRBV4-1
cdr3_aa: CASSIGQGQVGGYTF

v_call: TRBV6-5
cdr3_aa: CASISGGSYNEQFF

v_call: TRBV7-2
cdr3_aa: CASSPGAGEGYTF

v_call: TRBV7-6
cdr3_aa: CASSIDGPLNSPLHF

v_call: TRBV11-2
cdr3_aa: CASSLNSGGGPLHF

v_call: TRBV7-8
cdr3_aa: CASSFSETSYEQYF

v_call: TRBV6-7
cdr3_aa: CASSYSIGTTGYTF

v_call: TRBV6-6
cdr3_aa: CASSYSNLQETQYF

v_call: TRBV6-6
cdr3_aa: CASSYSTGGGQPQHF

v_call: TRBV5-4
cdr3_aa: CASSFGGTSSYEQYF

v_call: TRBV7-2
cdr3_aa: CASSLRDTQYF

v_call: TRBV19
cdr3_aa: CASSMRLERETQYF

v_call: TRBV6-1
cdr3_aa: CASSVLAGSYNEQFF

v_call: TRBV5-1
cdr3_aa: CASSLVAGFEKLFF

v_call: TRBV6-5
cdr3_aa: CASRLTGGLYGYTF

v_call: TRBV19
cdr3_aa: CASSRQEGGYSNQPQHF

v_call: TRBV9
cdr3_aa: CASSGTSGRASTDTQYF

v_call: TRBV29-1
cdr3_aa: CSVDGASGGHNEQFF

v_call: TRBV14
cdr3_aa: CASSQRTSIGYGYTF

v_call: TRBV7-3
cdr3_aa: CASSQGGAGGSGANVLTF

v_call: TRBV14
cdr3_aa: CASSPIRDHGYTF

v_call: TRBV7-2
cdr3_aa: CASSYLRDRTYNSPLHF

v_call: TRBV6-6
cdr3_aa: CASSRGGSNQPQHF